This TCR beta chain was profiled in a study of T-cell reconstitution after alpha-beta-depleted transplantation in children. Preparation of the TCRbeta library used unique molecular identifiers. TCRdb itself ran the PCR reads through MiXCR, one entry per CDR3 protein. This repertoire shows hundreds of thousands of distinct CDR3 sequences, roughly a tenth found once; its top ten account for less than 8%. This clonotype was picked up a small number of times. Its target is not known. This CDR3 region has 14 residues. Germline CDR1 and CDR2: MNHNS and SASEGT. V lost 6 bases and J 1 base, leaving 12 bases between the germline ends. Whole-study results and caveats: Roughly two months post-transplant, alpha-beta T cells reportedly originated from several hundred graft clones that had expanded. T-cell counts and diversity were attributed mostly to newly produced T cells one year after transplant.

This specimen consisted of PBMCs, obtained before TCRalphabeta/CD19-depleted stem cell transplant. This chain joins TRBV6-1 and TRBJ2-5, with D uncertain. This receptor was obtained from a boy in the first two years of life with acute myeloid leukemia, due to receive a stem cell transplant. CDR3 coding DNA: TGTGCCAGCAGGCTCATTATCAGCCAAGAGACCCAGTACTTC. Its translation: CASRLIISQETQYF.